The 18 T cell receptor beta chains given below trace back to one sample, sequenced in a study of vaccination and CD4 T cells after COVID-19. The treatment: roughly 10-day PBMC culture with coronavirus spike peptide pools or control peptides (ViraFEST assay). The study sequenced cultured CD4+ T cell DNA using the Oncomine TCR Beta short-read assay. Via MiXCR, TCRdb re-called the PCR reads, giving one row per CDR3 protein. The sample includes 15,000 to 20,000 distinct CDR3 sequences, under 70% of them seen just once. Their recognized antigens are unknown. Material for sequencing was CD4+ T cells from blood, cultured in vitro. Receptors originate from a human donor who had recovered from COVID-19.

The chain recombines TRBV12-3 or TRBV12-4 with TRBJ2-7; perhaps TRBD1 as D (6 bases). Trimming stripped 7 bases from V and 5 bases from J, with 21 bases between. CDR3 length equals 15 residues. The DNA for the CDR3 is TGTGCCAGCAATCAGGGGACCCCGAAGGTCCACGAGCAGTACTTC. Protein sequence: CASNQGTPKVHEQYF.

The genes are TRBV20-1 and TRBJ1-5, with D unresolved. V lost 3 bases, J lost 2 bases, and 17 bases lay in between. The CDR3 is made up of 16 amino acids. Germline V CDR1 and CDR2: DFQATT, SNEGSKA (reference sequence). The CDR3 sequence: CSASRTAWLGNQPQHF. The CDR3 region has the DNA TGCAGTGCTAGCAGGACGGCCTGGCTGGGCAATCAGCCCCAGCATTTT.

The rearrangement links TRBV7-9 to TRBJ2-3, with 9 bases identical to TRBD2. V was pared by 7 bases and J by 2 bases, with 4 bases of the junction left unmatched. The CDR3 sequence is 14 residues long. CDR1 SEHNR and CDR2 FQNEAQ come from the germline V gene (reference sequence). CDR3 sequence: CASKRTSVTDTQYF. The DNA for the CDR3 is TGTGCCAGCAAGCGGACTAGCGTCACAGATACGCAGTATTTT.

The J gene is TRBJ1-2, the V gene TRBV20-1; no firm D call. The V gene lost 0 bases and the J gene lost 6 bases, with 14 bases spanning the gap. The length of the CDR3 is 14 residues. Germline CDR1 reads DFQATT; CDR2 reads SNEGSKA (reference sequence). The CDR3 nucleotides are TGCAGTGCTAGAGATGGCCAGGAATCCCATGGCTACACCTTC. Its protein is CSARDGQESHGYTF.

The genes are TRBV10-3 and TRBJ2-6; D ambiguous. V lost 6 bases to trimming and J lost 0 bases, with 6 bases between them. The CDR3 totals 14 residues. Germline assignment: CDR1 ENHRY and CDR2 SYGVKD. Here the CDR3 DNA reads TGTGCCATCAGCCCAAACTCTGGGGCCAACGTCCTGACTTTC. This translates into CAISPNSGANVLTF.

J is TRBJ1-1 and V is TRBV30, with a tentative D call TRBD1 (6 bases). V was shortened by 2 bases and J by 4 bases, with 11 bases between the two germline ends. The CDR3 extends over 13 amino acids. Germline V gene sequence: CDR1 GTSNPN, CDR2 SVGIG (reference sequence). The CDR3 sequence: CAWSTDSSTEAFF. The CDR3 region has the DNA TGTGCCTGGAGTACGGACAGTTCCACTGAAGCTTTCTTT.

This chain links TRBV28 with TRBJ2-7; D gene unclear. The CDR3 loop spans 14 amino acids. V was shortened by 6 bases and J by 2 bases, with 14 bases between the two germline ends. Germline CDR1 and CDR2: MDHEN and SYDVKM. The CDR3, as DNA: TGTGCCAGCAGCTCCCCCGGGCCCCCCTACGAGCAGTACTTC. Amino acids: CASSSPGPPYEQYF.

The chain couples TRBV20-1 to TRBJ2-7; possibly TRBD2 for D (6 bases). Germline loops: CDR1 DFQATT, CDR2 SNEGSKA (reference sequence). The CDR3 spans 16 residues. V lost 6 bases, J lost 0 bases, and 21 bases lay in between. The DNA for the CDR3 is TGCAGTGCCCTCGGCTACGGGACTCTCAACTCCTACGAGCAGTACTTC. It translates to CSALGYGTLNSYEQYF.

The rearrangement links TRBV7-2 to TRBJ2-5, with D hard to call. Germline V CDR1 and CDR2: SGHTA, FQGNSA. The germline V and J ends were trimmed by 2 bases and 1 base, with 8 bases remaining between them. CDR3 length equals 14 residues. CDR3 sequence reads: CASSLSGFQETQYF. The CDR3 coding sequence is TGTGCCAGCAGCTTATCTGGATTCCAAGAGACCCAGTACTTC.

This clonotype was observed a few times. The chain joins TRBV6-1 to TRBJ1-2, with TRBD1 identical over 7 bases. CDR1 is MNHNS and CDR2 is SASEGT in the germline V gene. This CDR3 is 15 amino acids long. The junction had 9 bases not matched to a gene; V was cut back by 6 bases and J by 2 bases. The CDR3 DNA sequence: TGTGCCAGCAGCTCAACCGGGACAGCGAACTATGGCTACACCTTC. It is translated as CASSSTGTANYGYTF.

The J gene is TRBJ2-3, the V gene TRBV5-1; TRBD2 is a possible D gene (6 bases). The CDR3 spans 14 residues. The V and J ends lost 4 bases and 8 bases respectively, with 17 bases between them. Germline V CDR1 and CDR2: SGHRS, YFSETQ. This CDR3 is CASSPGTAPGTQYF. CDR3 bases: TGCGCCAGCAGCCCCGGGACTGCCCCCGGTACGCAGTATTTT.

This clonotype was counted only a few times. The CDR3 region has the DNA TGCAGTGCCCTAGTGGGACAGCAGAACACTGAAGCTTTCTTT. It is translated as CSALVGQQNTEAFF. This rearrangement joins TRBV20-1 to TRBJ1-1; 7 nucleotides match TRBD1. Per the germline V gene, CDR1 is DFQATT and CDR2 is SNEGSKA (reference sequence). V lost 6 bases, J lost 1 base, and 8 bases stayed unmatched. This CDR3 has 14 amino acids.

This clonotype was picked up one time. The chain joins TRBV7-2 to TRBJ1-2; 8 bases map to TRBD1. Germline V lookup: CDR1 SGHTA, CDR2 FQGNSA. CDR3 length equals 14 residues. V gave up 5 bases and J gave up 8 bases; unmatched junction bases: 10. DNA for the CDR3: TGTGCCAGCAGCACGGGACAGGCTTATGGGGGCTACACCTTC. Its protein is CASSTGQAYGGYTF.

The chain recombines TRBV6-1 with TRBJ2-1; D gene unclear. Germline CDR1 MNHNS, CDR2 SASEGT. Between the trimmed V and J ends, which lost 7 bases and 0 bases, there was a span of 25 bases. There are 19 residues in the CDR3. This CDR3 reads CASKPAHLGFIGSYNEQFF. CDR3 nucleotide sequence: TGTGCCAGCAAACCCGCACACCTCGGGTTTATCGGCTCCTACAATGAGCAGTTCTTC.

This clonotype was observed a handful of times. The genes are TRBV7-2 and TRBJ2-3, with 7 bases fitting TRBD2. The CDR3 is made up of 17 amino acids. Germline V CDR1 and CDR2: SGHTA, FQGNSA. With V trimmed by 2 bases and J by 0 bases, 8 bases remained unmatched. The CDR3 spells CASSLSPSGESTDTQYF. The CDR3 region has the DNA TGTGCCAGCAGCTTAAGTCCTAGCGGAGAGAGCACAGATACGCAGTATTTT.

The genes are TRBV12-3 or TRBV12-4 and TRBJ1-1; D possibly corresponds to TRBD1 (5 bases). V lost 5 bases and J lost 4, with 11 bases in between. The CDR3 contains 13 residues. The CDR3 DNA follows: TGTGCCAGCAGTATTATAAGGGGCACTGAAGCTTTCTTT. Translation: CASSIIRGTEAFF.

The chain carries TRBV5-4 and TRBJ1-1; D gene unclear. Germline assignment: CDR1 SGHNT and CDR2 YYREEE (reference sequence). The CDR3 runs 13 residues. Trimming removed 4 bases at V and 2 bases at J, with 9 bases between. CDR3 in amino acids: CASSPWSNTEAFF. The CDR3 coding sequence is TGTGCCAGCAGCCCTTGGAGCAACACTGAAGCTTTCTTT.

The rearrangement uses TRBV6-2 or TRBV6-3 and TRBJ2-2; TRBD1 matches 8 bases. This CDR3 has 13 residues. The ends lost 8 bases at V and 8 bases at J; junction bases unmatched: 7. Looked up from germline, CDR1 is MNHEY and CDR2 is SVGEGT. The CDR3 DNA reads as TGTGCCAGCTCGGACAGGGCCTTTGGGGAGCTGTTTTTT. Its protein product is CASSDRAFGELFF.